This TCR beta chain came from a study of response to subunit inactivated influenza vaccine. Germline loops: CDR1 ENHRY, CDR2 SYGVKD. CDR3 length: 14 residues. V was clipped by 6 bases and J by 5 bases, with 11 bases between them. TCRdb reprocessed the RT-PCR reads with MiXCR, giving one entry per CDR3 protein. The sample includes about 610,000 distinct CDR3 sequences, 14% seen only once; the top ten take 11%. Study-level findings and limits: The authors proposed limited new T cell recruitment per seasonal influenza vaccination.

Notes on this clonotype: The antigen is undetermined.

Sequencing used PBMCs from blood, obtained about 12 days after vaccination. The TCR comes from a man in his forties or fifties who received an inactivated influenza vaccine. The chain employs TRBV10-3 and TRBJ1-6; tentatively, D is TRBD1 (5 bases). CDR3 residues: CAIRLGENNSPLHF. The CDR3 DNA reads TGTGCCATCAGATTAGGGGAGAATAATTCACCCCTCCACTTT.